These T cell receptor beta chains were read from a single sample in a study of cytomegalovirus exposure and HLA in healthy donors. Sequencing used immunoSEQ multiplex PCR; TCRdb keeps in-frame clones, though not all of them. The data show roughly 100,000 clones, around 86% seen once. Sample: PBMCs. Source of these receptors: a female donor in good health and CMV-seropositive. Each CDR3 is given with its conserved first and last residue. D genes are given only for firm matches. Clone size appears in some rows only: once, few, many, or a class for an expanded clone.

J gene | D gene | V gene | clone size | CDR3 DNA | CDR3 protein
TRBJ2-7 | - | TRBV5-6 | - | TGTGCCAGCGCCGGCACGAGAGGAAGCTACGAGCAGTACTTC | CASAGTRGSYEQYF
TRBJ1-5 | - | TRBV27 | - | TGTGCCAGCAGCCATACGATGACAAATAGCAATCAGCCCCAGCATTTT | CASSHTMTNSNQPQHF
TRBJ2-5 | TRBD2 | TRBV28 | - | TGTGCCAGCAGTCGGAGCGGGAGTATCGGCGAGACCCAGTACTTC | CASSRSGSIGETQYF
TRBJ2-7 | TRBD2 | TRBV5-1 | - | TGCGCCAGCAGCTCTACTAGCGCCACCTACGAGCAGTACTTC | CASSSTSATYEQYF
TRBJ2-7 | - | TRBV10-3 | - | TGTGCCATCAAAAGGGACTCCCTCGAGCAGTACTTC | CAIKRDSLEQYF
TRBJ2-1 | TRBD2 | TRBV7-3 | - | TGTGCCAGCAGCTCCGGGACTAGTCCCTACAATGAGCAGTTCTTC | CASSSGTSPYNEQFF
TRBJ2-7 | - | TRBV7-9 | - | TGTGCCAGCAGCCGCAGCTACGAGCAGTACTTC | CASSRSYEQYF
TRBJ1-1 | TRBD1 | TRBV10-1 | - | TGCGCCAGCAGTCCCACAGGGGCCCAAGCTTTCTTT | CASSPTGAQAFF
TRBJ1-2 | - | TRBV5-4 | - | TGTGCCAGCAGCTTGGATTCGCAGGGGCCGGGGGGCTACACCTTC | CASSLDSQGPGGYTF
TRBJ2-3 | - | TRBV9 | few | TGTGCCAGCAGCGTAGCGGGTGGGGGCGCAGATACGCAGTATTTT | CASSVAGGGADTQYF
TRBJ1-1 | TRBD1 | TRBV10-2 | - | TGCGCCAGCAGTGAAGAGGGGGCAGGTAACACTGAAGCTTTCTTT | CASSEEGAGNTEAFF
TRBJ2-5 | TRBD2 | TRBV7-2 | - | TGTGCCAGCAGCATCGCTAGCGGGGCACAAGAGACCCAGTACTTC | CASSIASGAQETQYF
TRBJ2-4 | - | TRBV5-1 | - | TGCGCCATCCTCGTACCTTTCGGTCTTCTAAATCTAGCCAAAAACATTCAGTACTTC | CAILVPFGLLNLAKNIQYF
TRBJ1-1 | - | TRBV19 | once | TGTGCCAGTATAGAGGCCGACAGTAGGACGAGAACTGAAGCTTTCTTT | CASIEADSRTRTEAFF
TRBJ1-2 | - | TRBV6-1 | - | TGTGCCAGCAGTGAAGGAATGACAGTTCTCTATGGCTACACCTTC | CASSEGMTVLYGYTF
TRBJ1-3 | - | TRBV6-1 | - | TGTGCCAGCACCTTTGACAGGTCCTCTGGAAACACCATATATTTT | CASTFDRSSGNTIYF
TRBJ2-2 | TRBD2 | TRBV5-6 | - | TGTGCCAGCAGCAGGATGGCGGGTAGCGGGAGTGTTGTCGGGGAGCTGTTTTTT | CASSRMAGSGSVVGELFF
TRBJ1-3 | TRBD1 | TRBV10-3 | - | TGTGCCATCACCGCCAGAGGACAGGGGTACTCTGGAAACACCATATATTTT | CAITARGQGYSGNTIYF
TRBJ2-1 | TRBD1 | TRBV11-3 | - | TGTGCCAGCAGCTTGTCCAAAGGGACAGGGGTCAATGAGCAGTTCTTC | CASSLSKGTGVNEQFF
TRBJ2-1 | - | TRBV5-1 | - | TGCGCCAGCAGCTTGACGATGGGCAGCAACAATGAGCAGTTCTTC | CASSLTMGSNNEQFF
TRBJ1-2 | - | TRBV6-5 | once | TGTGCCAGCAGTTTACTCGGCTATGGCTACACCTTC | CASSLLGYGYTF
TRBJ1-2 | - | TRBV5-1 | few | TGCGCCAGCAGCTTGGAGATGGAGCTCTATGGCTACACCTTC | CASSLEMELYGYTF
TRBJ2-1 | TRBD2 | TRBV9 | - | TGTGCCAGCAGCCCCCGGACTAGCGGGAGGTTCTCCTACAATGAGCAGTTCTTC | CASSPRTSGRFSYNEQFF
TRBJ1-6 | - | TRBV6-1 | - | TGTGCCAGCAGTGCTTCGAGGGATTCACCCCTCCACTTT | CASSASRDSPLHF
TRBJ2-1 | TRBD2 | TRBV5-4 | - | TGTGCCAGCAGCTCCCTGGGACTAGCGGGAACCTACAATGAGCAGTTCTTC | CASSSLGLAGTYNEQFF
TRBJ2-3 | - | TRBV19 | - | TGTGCCAGTAGTATGGGCCCTGGGGGGGGCGGCACAGATACGCAGTATTTT | CASSMGPGGGGTDTQYF
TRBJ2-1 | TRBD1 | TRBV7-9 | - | TGTTCCAGCAGCTTAGTCGGGACAGGGTACAACAATGAGCAGTTCTTC | CSSSLVGTGYNNEQFF
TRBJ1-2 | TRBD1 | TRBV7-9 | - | TGTGCCAGCAGCTTAGACAGGGGGCCTGGCTACACCTTC | CASSLDRGPGYTF
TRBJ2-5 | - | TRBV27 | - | TGTGCCAGCAGTTTAGGGGGCGCGAAGACCCAGTACTTC | CASSLGGAKTQYF
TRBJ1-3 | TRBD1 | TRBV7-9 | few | TGTGCCAGCAGCTTCGACAGGGGGTTTATAGGCGGAAACACCATATATTTT | CASSFDRGFIGGNTIYF
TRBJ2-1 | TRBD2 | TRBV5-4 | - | TGTGCCAGCAGCCCGTCTAGCGGGAGCCCCCATGAGCAGTTCTTC | CASSPSSGSPHEQFF
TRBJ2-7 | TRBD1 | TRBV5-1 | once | TGCGCCAGCAGCTTGGGGCAGGGGGCCGCCTACGAGCAGTACTTC | CASSLGQGAAYEQYF
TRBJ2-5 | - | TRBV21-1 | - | TGTGCCAGCGGCCTGTTCACGGGAGTTGCAGAGACCCAGTACTTC | CASGLFTGVAETQYF
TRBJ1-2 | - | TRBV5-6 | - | TGTGCCAGCAGCTTGTTGGCAGGCTATGGCTACACCTTC | CASSLLAGYGYTF
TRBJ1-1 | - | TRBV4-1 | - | TGCGCCAGCAGCCAGGCTGGACGGGGGGCAGCTTTCTTT | CASSQAGRGAAFF
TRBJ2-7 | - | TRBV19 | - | TGTGCCAGTAGTATCGGGGATACCTACGAGCAGTACTTC | CASSIGDTYEQYF
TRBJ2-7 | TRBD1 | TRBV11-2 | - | TGTGCCAGCAGCTTAGGACAGGGAATTTACGAGCAGTACTTC | CASSLGQGIYEQYF
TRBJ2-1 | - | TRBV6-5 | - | TGTGCCAGCAGTTACTATAGTACCCACAATGAGCAGTTCTTC | CASSYYSTHNEQFF
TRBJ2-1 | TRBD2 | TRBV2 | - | TGTGCCAGCAGTGATTTTAGCGGGGCTCTTGGGTCCAATGAGCAGTTCTTC | CASSDFSGALGSNEQFF
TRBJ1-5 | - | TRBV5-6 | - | TGTGCCAGCAGCTTGTACCCGACACTCGGTCATCAGCCCCAGCATTTT | CASSLYPTLGHQPQHF
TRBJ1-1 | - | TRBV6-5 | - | TGTGCCAGCAACGAACAGGGTTCAAGGGCTTTCTTT | CASNEQGSRAFF
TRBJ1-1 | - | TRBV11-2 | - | TGTGCCAGCAGCCCCCCCACAGGGTGGCGTACTGAAGCTTTCTTT | CASSPPTGWRTEAFF
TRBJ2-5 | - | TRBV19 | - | TGTGCCAGTAGTAAAGGGACTCGAGTTCAAGAGACCCAGTACTTC | CASSKGTRVQETQYF
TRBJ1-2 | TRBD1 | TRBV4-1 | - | TGCGCCAGCAGCCTCTCCGGGACAGGGTCTAACTATGGCTACACCTTC | CASSLSGTGSNYGYTF
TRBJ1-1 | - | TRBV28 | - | TGTGCCAGCAGTTTAAACAGGGCTTTGAACACTGAAGCTTTCTTT | CASSLNRALNTEAFF
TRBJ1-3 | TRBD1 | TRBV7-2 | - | TGTGCCAGCAGCCCGCAGGGGGGCGGAAACACCATATATTTT | CASSPQGGGNTIYF
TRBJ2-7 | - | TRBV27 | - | TGTGCCAGCAGGGGGGTGGCAGCGGAGGGCTTAGGGTACGAGCAGTACTTC | CASRGVAAEGLGYEQYF
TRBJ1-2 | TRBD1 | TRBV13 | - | TGTGCCAGCAGCATCCCCGGGACAGGGAACTATGGCTACACCTTC | CASSIPGTGNYGYTF
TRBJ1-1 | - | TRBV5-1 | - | TGCGCCAGCAGCCCAACAAACACTGAAGCTTTCTTT | CASSPTNTEAFF
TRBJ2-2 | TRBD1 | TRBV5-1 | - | TGCGCCAGCACTCCCCCGGGACAGGCGAACACCGGGGAGCTGTTTTTT | CASTPPGQANTGELFF
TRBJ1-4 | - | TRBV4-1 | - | TGCGCCAGCAGCTATTCGGACAGAAATAATGAAAAACTGTTTTTT | CASSYSDRNNEKLFF
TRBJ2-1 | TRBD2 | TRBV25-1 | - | TGTGCCAGCAGTGAAGGGGAGGGGAGCTCCTACAATGAGCAGTTCTTC | CASSEGEGSSYNEQFF
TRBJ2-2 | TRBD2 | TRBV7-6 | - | TGTGCCAGCAGCTCCGGGACTAGCGGGGGGGCCATTTACGGGGAGCTGTTTTTT | CASSSGTSGGAIYGELFF
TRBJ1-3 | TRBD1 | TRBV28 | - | TGTGCCAGCAGCCGGGACAGCTATACCTCATATACCTCTTTATTAACTGGAAACACCATATATTTT | CASSRDSYTSYTSLLTGNTIYF
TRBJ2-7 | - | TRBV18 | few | TGTGCCAGCTCACTAACAAGGAGCTCCTACGAGCAGTACTTC | CASSLTRSSYEQYF